One and the same sample provided the 4 T cell receptor beta chains below, sequenced in a study of OX40 agonist ivuxolimab in advanced cancers. The method was immunoSEQ multiplex PCR; TCRdb's version includes in-frame clones alone and lacks a portion of them. The repertoire holds some 31,000 clones, around 80% seen once, with under 30% in the top ten. The specimen comprised CD4+ or CD8+ T cells sorted from blood, sampled in a trial of the OX40 agonist ivuxolimab. These receptors came from an adult with an advanced solid tumor such as melanoma, head and neck, liver or kidney cancer.

The chain links TRBV6-6 to TRBJ2-3; 9 bases map to TRBD1. Germline V lookup: CDR1 MNHNY, CDR2 SVGAGI (reference sequence). The CDR3 covers 15 residues. The V and J ends lost 5 bases and 3 bases, in that order; junction bases with no gene match: 6. The CDR3 sequence is CASSRGQGWTDTQYF. The CDR3, as DNA: TGTGCCAGCAGTAGGGGACAGGGCTGGACAGATACGCAGTATTTT.

For the CDR3, the DNA is TGTGCCAGCAGCCCCCATGGGACAGGGCCCGCAACTAATGAAAAACTGTTTTTT. This translates into CASSPHGTGPATNEKLFF. The chain carries TRBV7-9 and TRBJ1-4; 9 nucleotides agree with TRBD1. V dropped 5 bases and J dropped 0; count of bases not matched to a gene: 10. Germline V gene sequence: CDR1 SEHNR, CDR2 FQNEAQ (reference sequence). This CDR3 region has 18 residues.

This clone was observed a few times. This chain joins TRBV10-1 and TRBJ1-5; the match to TRBD1 covers 10 bases. The CDR3 is 17 amino acids. The germline CDR1 and CDR2 sequences are WNHNN and SYGVQD (reference sequence). Trimming cost V 0 bases and J 5 bases; bases outside gene matches: 7. CDR3 in DNA: TGCGCCAGCAGTGAGTCAGACAGGGGGCGATTTGATCAGCCCCAGCATTTT. This sequence encodes CASSESDRGRFDQPQHF.

The genes are TRBV11-1 and TRBJ2-1; 9 bases match TRBD1. Germline CDR1 reads SGHAT; CDR2 reads FQDESV (reference sequence). V trimming: 1 base; J trimming: 5 bases; junction bases outside the gene matches: 3. CDR3 length: 15 amino acids. CDR3 region: CASSLGGQGNNEQFF. The CDR3 DNA reads TGTGCCAGCAGCTTAGGCGGACAGGGGAACAATGAGCAGTTCTTC.